The source of this T cell receptor (beta chain) is a study of T-cell memory formation after mild COVID-19 (TCRdb year 2021). At the level of the whole study: Most TCR sequence clusters were specific to one of the two donors. Longitudinal TCRalpha and TCRbeta repertoire sequencing tracked T-cell clones expanding and contracting after mild COVID-19 in two donors. The cohort comprised two young, previously healthy adult volunteers, one female and one male. Study-level results and caveats: SARS-CoV-2 specificity of the second-wave clones peaking on day 37 was not confirmed. Contracting CD4+ clones turned up mainly in the CM and EM memory subsets, whereas EMRA was where CD8+ clones were enriched. The detection of some responding clones in pre-infection memory suggests that pre-existing cross-reactive memory T cells joined the SARS-CoV-2 response. Only two mild cases were covered by the study, and larger cohorts that include severe cases with pre-infection samples were considered necessary. Clones that contracted from day 15 to 85 showed balanced CD4/CD8 phenotypes, whereas a second wave of clones that expanded from day 15 to 37 leaned towards CD4+.

Data came from an Illumina NovaSeq 6000. TCRalpha and TCRbeta cDNA libraries were constructed by 5'RACE with constant-segment primers, with sample barcodes and unique molecular identifiers being introduced. RNA was extracted from every sample with Trizol reagent. Library amplification was performed in two PCR steps, and a second sample barcode and Illumina TruSeq adapters were introduced in the second step. Libraries were sequenced on an Illumina NovaSeq with 2 x 150 bp paired-end reads. On the authors' methods: Reads were demultiplexed and collapsed into UMI-guided consensus sequences with migec v1.2.7. Using mixcr v2.1.11, UMI consensuses were aligned to TRA and TRB V and J templates and then assembled into clonotypes. A clonotype was counted as expanded or contracted only if both edgeR and NoisET called the change significant, with noise models trained on biological replicates. edgeR calls used a false discovery rate-adjusted p below 0.01 and a log2 fold-change threshold of 1. As an exploratory analysis of dynamics, max-normalized trajectories of the 1000 most abundant clonotypes were examined by PCA with hierarchical clustering. Each responding clone was given a CD4 or CD8 phenotype based on the CD4+ and CD8+ repertoires, which had been sequenced separately. The public reads were reanalyzed by TCRdb: fastp trimming at Q25, MiXCR alignment, in-frame beta chains only. Rows matching on CDR3 protein sequence are summarized as one entry with the most common DNA and genes. The V and J calls and clone size are TCRdb's, not the authors'. The table for this sample lists around 370,000 distinct CDR3 sequences; around 20% of them were counted only once. The top ten clones comprise approximately 13% of the sample.

Ficoll-Paque density gradient centrifugation was the method used to isolate PBMCs. The germline V gene (reference sequence) specifies DFQATT as CDR1 and SNEGSKA as CDR2. V is clipped by 2 bases and J by 7 bases, and the sequence between their germline boundaries is 9 bases long. Measured from the cysteine to the phenylalanine, the CDR3 is 11 residues long. The kept DNA is CDR3 alone, 33 bases in frame from the first base. In regard to this clonotype: The antigen it recognizes is unknown. Base qualities are not provided; no much larger clone lies one nucleotide away.

Input material: PBMCs or a T cell subset sorted from them (not recorded which). This sequence originates from an adult woman who had mild COVID-19 (a few samples of this study predate the infection). The sample titles of this study are shuffled in the database, so cell type and time point are left out; the donor was told from shared clones. The chain joins TRBV20-1 to TRBJ2-7, with the D gene uncertain. In nucleotides, the sequence is TGCAGTGCTAGACGCTCCTTGGAGCAGTACTTC. This gives the protein CSARRSLEQYF.